The 29 T cell receptor beta chains presented below share a single source sample, sequenced in a study of T cells in women clearing cervical HPV infection. TCRdb keeps only in-frame clones here, not all; method: immunoSEQ multiplex PCR. Recorded for this sample: approximately 17,000 clones. What was sequenced was blood buffy coat. These receptors came from a woman aged 18-70 years with a cervical HPV16 infection that either progressed to CIN3+ or cleared (not recorded which).

In the case of this clone: The CDR3 is cut off 3 residues early in the read; its end comes from the germline J gene. The chain recombines TRBV5-6 with TRBJ1-1; D might be TRBD1 (5 bases). The ends were cut back, 2 bases at V and 1 base at J, with 12 bases in the middle. This CDR3 is built from 15 residues. The germline CDR1 and CDR2 sequences are SGHDT and YYEEEE. The covered CDR3 bases are TGTGCCAGCAGCTTTTCCCAGGACACGAACACTGAA. It translates to CASSFSQDTNTE. The entire CDR3 is CASSFSQDTNTEAFF.

Comment on this clone: The CDR3 is cut off 3 residues early in the read; its end comes from the germline J gene. The chain links TRBV2 to TRBJ1-2, with TRBD1 as a possible D gene (6 bases). Germline loops: CDR1 SNHLY, CDR2 FYNNEI. The CDR3 is made up of 13 amino acids. V dropped 6 bases and J dropped 4 bases, with 12 bases sitting between them. The chain's CDR3 is CASSRDRSYGYTF. The sequenced part of the CDR3 DNA is TGTGCCAGCAGCCGCGACAGGAGCTATGGC. Full variable domain (missing parts from reference TRBV2 and TRBJ1-2): EPEVTQTPSHQVTQMGQEVILRCVPISNHLYFYWYRQILGQKVEFLVSFYNNEISEKSEIFDDQFSVERPDGSNFTLKIRSTKLEDSAMYFCASSRDRSYGYTFGSGTRLTVV.

As to this clone: The read is 3 residues too short to cover the CDR3 end, so that end is filled in from the germline J gene. V and J are TRBV6-1 and TRBJ1-2, with D possibly matching TRBD1 (5 bases). Germline CDR1 MNHNS, CDR2 SASEGT. The CDR3 totals 13 residues. The DNA read from the CDR3 is TGTGCCAGCAGTGAAAGGCAGGGTGGGGGC. Protein product: CASSERQGGG. The entire CDR3 is CASSERQGGGYTF.

Details on this clone: The CDR3 end falls 3 residues outside the read, so it is completed with the germline J gene. The chain links TRBV5-1 to TRBJ2-1, with unresolved D. Trimming removed 2 bases from V and 8 bases from J, with 8 bases in between. Per the germline V gene, CDR1 is SGHRS and CDR2 is YFSETQ. The CDR3 runs 12 residues. The sequenced CDR3 bases are TGCGCCAGCAGCTTTCCACATCATGAG. It translates to CASSFPHHE. The entire CDR3 sequence reads CASSFPHHEQFF.

With regard to this clone: The read terminates 3 residues ahead of where the CDR3 ends, so the germline J gene completes it. The gene calls are TRBV2 and TRBJ2-1, with 7 bases aligning to TRBD2. This CDR3 is 15 amino acids long. CDR1 is SNHLY, CDR2 FYNNEI, per germline. The trim removed 10 bases at V and 1 base at J, leaving 10 bases unmatched. CDR3 DNA (partial): TGTGCCAACCTTAGACTAGCTTCTTCCTACAATGAG. This gives the protein CANLRLASSYNE. The CDR3 in full is CANLRLASSYNEQFF.

About this clone: The read ends 3 residues early relative to the CDR3; the germline J gene fills the gap. The chain combines TRBV5-5 with TRBJ1-2; possibly TRBD1 for D (5 bases). The ends were cut back, 2 bases at V and 2 bases at J, with 10 bases in the middle. Germline values: CDR1 SGHKS, CDR2 YYEKEE (reference sequence). This CDR3 has 14 residues. CDR3 sequence: CASSFQTENYGYTF. The sequenced part of the CDR3 DNA is TGTGCCAGCAGCTTCCAGACAGAAAACTATGGC.

Worth noting for this clone: The read is 3 residues too short to cover the CDR3 end, so that end is filled in from the germline J gene. The rearrangement joins TRBV7-9 to TRBJ1-1, with a weak D call TRBD1 (6 bases). V was clipped by 4 bases and J by 3 bases, with 12 bases between them. Germline V lookup: CDR1 SEHNR, CDR2 FQNEAQ (reference sequence). CDR3 length equals 14 residues. CDR3 in amino acids: CASSSHAGDTEAFF. The CDR3 DNA, read in part, is TGTGCCAGCAGCTCACACGCAGGGGACACTGAA.

This clone is identified as medium-sized from frequency. The CDR3 end falls 3 residues outside the read, so it is completed with the germline J gene. The rearrangement links TRBV7-7 to TRBJ1-3; no definite D call. The germline gives CDR1 SSHAT, CDR2 FNYEAQ (reference sequence). The length of the CDR3 is 14 residues. Trimming stripped 6 bases from V and 1 base from J, with 10 bases between. The CDR3 bases that were read are TGTGCCAGCAGTCAAACAGATTCTGGAAACACC. Translated: CASSQTDSGNT. The full-length CDR3 reads as CASSQTDSGNTIYF.

On this clone: Read sequence stops 3 residues before the CDR3 end, and the germline J gene provides the missing end. V and J are TRBV10-3 and TRBJ2-5; a possible D gene is TRBD1 (5 bases). V lost 10 bases to trimming and J lost 1 base, with 10 bases between them. CDR1 is ENHRY and CDR2 is SYGVKD in the germline V gene. This CDR3 is built from 12 residues. The sequenced part of the CDR3 DNA is TGTGCCACCCAGGACACCCAAGAGACC. Amino acid sequence: CATQDTQET. The CDR3, in full, reads CATQDTQETQYF.

A word on this clone: The CDR3 extends 3 residues past the end of the read, so its final part is completed from the germline J gene. The genes are TRBV6-2 or TRBV6-3 and TRBJ2-7; no definite D call. V shed 6 bases and J shed 2 bases, with 8 bases lying between them. The CDR3 sequence is 12 residues long. Per germline, CDR1 MNHEY and CDR2 SVGEGT. Here the CDR3 reads CASSVGTYEQYF. The part of the CDR3 DNA that was read is TGTGCCAGCAGCGTGGGCACCTACGAG.

As to this clone: The junction differs from germline at one of its ends, possibly a read error. With the read ending 3 residues before the CDR3 end, the germline J gene is used to fill in that end. Other nucleotide sequences from this sample produce the same CDR3. The V call is TRBV30, the J call TRBJ2-2; 10 nucleotides line up with TRBD1. CDR1 is GTSNPN and CDR2 is SVGIG in the germline V gene (reference sequence). The CDR3 runs 15 residues. The covered CDR3 bases are TGTGCCTGGAGTCGGGACAGGGGAAGGACCGGAGAG. It translates to CAWSRDRGRTGE. In full, the CDR3 reads CAWSRDRGRTGELFF. The entire variable domain, with the rest obtained from reference TRBV30 and TRBJ2-2, is as follows: SQTIHQWPATLVQPVGSPLSLECTVEGTSNPNLYWYRQAAGRGLQLLFYSVGIGQISSEVPQNLSASRPQDRQFILSSKKLLLSDSGFYLCAWSRDRGRTGELFFGEGSRLTVL.

Frequency places this clone as medium-sized. Read sequence stops 3 residues before the CDR3 end, and the germline J gene provides the missing end. The rearrangement uses TRBV29-1 and TRBJ2-2; TRBD1 matches at 7 bases. This CDR3 contains 15 residues. V was clipped by 4 bases and J by 3 bases; unmatched bases: 8. Germline lookup yields CDR1 SQVTM and CDR2 ANQGSEA. The sequenced part of the CDR3 DNA is TGCAGCGTTGTAGGGGGCAGTTTGGACACCGGGGAG. Its translation: CSVVGGSLDTGE. The CDR3 as a whole reads CSVVGGSLDTGELFF.

Concerning this clone itself: The read terminates 3 residues ahead of where the CDR3 ends, so the germline J gene completes it. J is TRBJ1-2 and V is TRBV20-1; D may be TRBD1 (5 bases). This CDR3 contains 13 residues. From germline, CDR1 is DFQATT and CDR2 SNEGSKA (reference sequence). The V end was cut by 6 bases, the J end by 3 bases, with 14 bases between. The CDR3 bases that were read are TGCAGTGCCAGACGGGGGGAGGACTATGGC. Amino acid sequence: CSARRGEDYG. The complete CDR3 reads CSARRGEDYGYTF.

Frequency places this clone as medium-sized. Coverage ceases 3 residues before the CDR3 finishes, and the germline J gene fills in the end. The V call is TRBV5-1, the J call TRBJ1-1; 7 positions agree with TRBD1. V lost 2 bases to trimming and J lost 1 base; unmatched junction nucleotides: 5. The CDR3 runs to 15 residues. From germline, CDR1 is SGHRS and CDR2 YFSETQ. CDR3 residues: CASSLQGRGNTEAFF. Partial CDR3 DNA: TGCGCCAGCAGCTTACAGGGGCGTGGGAACACTGAA. Together with reference TRBV5-1 and TRBJ1-1, the CDR3 gives the full variable domain: KAGVTQTPRYLIKTRGQQVTLSCSPISGHRSVSWYQQTPGQGLQFLFEYFSETQRNKGNFPGRFSGRQFSNSRSEMNVSTLELGDSALYLCASSLQGRGNTEAFFGQGTRLTVV.

The CDR3: CASSPLPGSGRALAGELFF. The part of the CDR3 DNA that was read is TGTGCCAGCAGCCCCCTCCCCGGGAGCGGGAGGGCCTTGGCCGGGGAG. J is TRBJ2-2 and V is TRBV14; 10 nucleotides match TRBD2. The read stops 3 residues short of the end of the CDR3; the missing end is completed from the germline J gene. V lost 4 bases and J lost 6; bases outside the gene matches: 17. CDR1 is SGHDN and CDR2 is FVKESK in the germline V gene. This CDR3 comprises 19 residues.

Here the CDR3 reads CASSLGQSNQPQHF. The CDR3 bases that were read are TGCGCCAGCAGCCTAGGACAGAGCAATCAGCCC. The genes are TRBV5-1 and TRBJ1-5; perhaps TRBD1 as D (6 bases). The read gets to within 3 residues of the CDR3 end, and the germline J gene fills in the rest. The CDR3 has 14 amino acids. In germline, CDR1 is SGHRS, CDR2 YFSETQ. The V and J ends lost 4 bases and 1 base respectively, with 9 bases between them.

On this clone itself: The read falls 3 residues short of the CDR3 end, and the missing part is taken from the germline J gene. This chain connects TRBV4-1 to TRBJ2-6; D remains ambiguous. Trimming cost V 1 base and J 0 bases, with 7 bases left between them. Germline lookup yields CDR1 MGHRA and CDR2 YSYEKL. CDR3 length equals 16 residues. The CDR3 reads CASSQVSISGANVLTF. Incomplete CDR3 DNA: TGCGCCAGCAGCCAAGTTTCAATCTCTGGGGCCAACGTC.

As to this clone: The observed sequence ends 3 residues before the CDR3 terminus, with the missing tail filled in from the germline J gene. V usage is TRBV7-2 and J usage is TRBJ2-7; TRBD2 aligns across 9 bases. V lost 0 bases, J lost 2 bases, and 2 bases stayed unmatched. Germline values: CDR1 SGHTA, CDR2 FQGNSA. The CDR3 is 15 residues long. The sequenced CDR3 bases are TGTGCCAGCAGCTTAGCTAGCGGGGGAACCTACGAG. This sequence encodes CASSLASGGTYE. The full CDR3 sequence reads CASSLASGGTYEQYF.

As for this clone: The sequenced fragment ends 3 residues before the CDR3 boundary, so the rest is inferred from the germline J gene. The V gene is TRBV7-9, the J gene TRBJ2-3; possibly TRBD2 for D (6 bases). Germline assignment: CDR1 SEHNR and CDR2 FQNEAQ (reference sequence). Trimming pared 4 bases from V and 1 base from J, leaving 6 bases between. The CDR3 loop spans 13 amino acids. The sequenced CDR3 bases are TGTGCCAGCAGCTCGGGGGGCACAGATACG. Protein: CASSSGGTDT. The CDR3, in full, reads CASSSGGTDTQYF.

On this clone: The read finishes 3 residues shy of the CDR3 end, and the germline J gene is used to complete it. V is TRBV5-1 and J is TRBJ1-5; TRBD1 matches 9 bases. The CDR3 extends over 17 amino acids. Germline V lookup: CDR1 SGHRS, CDR2 YFSETQ. V shed 0 bases, J shed 0 bases, and the junction held 4 bases outside the gene matches. The CDR3: CASSLADRGFSNQPQHF. The sequenced CDR3 bases are TGCGCCAGCAGCTTGGCGGACAGGGGATTTAGCAATCAGCCC.

Comment on this clone: The CDR3 end is not reached by the read, which stops 3 residues before it; the germline J gene fills it in. The chain employs TRBV29-1 and TRBJ2-5; 7 positions agree with TRBD2. Germline V CDR1 and CDR2: SQVTM, ANQGSEA. The ends lost 5 bases at V and 1 base at J; junction bases unmatched: 10. The CDR3 has 15 residues. The CDR3 loop is CSVPPPSGSQETQYF. Partial CDR3 DNA: TGCAGCGTTCCCCCCCCTAGCGGAAGCCAAGAGACC. The full variable domain, with the rest looked up from reference TRBV29-1 and TRBJ2-5, is SAVISQKPSRDICQRGTSLTIQCQVDSQVTMMFWYRQQPGQSLTLIATANQGSEATYESGFVIDKFPISRPNLTFSTLTVSNMSPEDSSIYLCSVPPPSGSQETQYFGPGTRLLVL.

In regard to this clone: The read ends 3 residues before the CDR3 terminus; that terminus is restored from the germline J gene. J is TRBJ2-7 and V is TRBV19; 9 nucleotides agree with TRBD1. The CDR3 loop spans 14 amino acids. Germline CDR1 is LNHDA and CDR2 is SQIVND (reference sequence). With V trimmed by 10 bases and J by 0 bases, 7 bases remained unmatched. CDR3 bases read: TGTGCCACAAAAGAACAGGGGGCCTCCTACGAG. It translates to CATKEQGASYE. The full CDR3 is CATKEQGASYEQYF.

Points on this clone: Coverage ceases 3 residues before the CDR3 finishes, and the germline J gene fills in the end. This rearrangement joins TRBV10-2 to TRBJ2-7, with 7 bases aligning to TRBD1. Germline V lookup: CDR1 WSHSY, CDR2 SAAADI. The V segment lost 7 bases and the J segment 2 bases; nucleotides outside the gene matches: 8. The CDR3 totals 14 residues. CDR3 sequence: CASKGASLPYEQYF. CDR3 bases read: TGCGCCAGCAAGGGGGCCTCACTTCCCTACGAG.

Comments on this clone: The read falls 3 residues short of the CDR3 end, and the missing part is taken from the germline J gene. The chain has TRBV5-1 and TRBJ2-3; 9 positions agree with TRBD2. Looked up from germline, CDR1 is SGHRS and CDR2 is YFSETQ. V lost 2 bases and J lost 0; bases outside the gene matches: 1. There are 15 residues in the CDR3. The sequenced part of the CDR3 DNA is TGCGCCAGCAGCTTAAGCGGGGGGAGCACAGATACG. Protein sequence: CASSLSGGSTDT. Given in full, the CDR3 is CASSLSGGSTDTQYF.

As regards this clone: The DNA ends 3 residues before the CDR3 does, and the rest of the CDR3 is filled in from the germline J gene. The rearrangement joins TRBV20-1 to TRBJ1-2, with 9 bases matching TRBD1. V trimming: 3 bases; J trimming: 5 bases; junction bases outside the gene matches: 10. This CDR3 is 15 amino acids long. Per the germline V gene, CDR1 is DFQATT and CDR2 is SNEGSKA (reference sequence). The CDR3 DNA, read in part, is TGCAGTGCTAGGGGGACAGGGAAGTTTCTATATGGC. It translates to CSARGTGKFLYG. The whole CDR3 region reads CSARGTGKFLYGYTF.

As regards this clone: The read falls 3 residues short of the CDR3 end, and the missing part is taken from the germline J gene. This rearrangement joins TRBV5-1 to TRBJ1-2, with D unclear. The germline gives CDR1 SGHRS, CDR2 YFSETQ. The CDR3 is made up of 13 amino acids. The V gene lost 2 bases and the J gene lost 7 bases, with 12 bases spanning the gap. The sequenced CDR3 bases are TGCGCCAGCAGCTTAACGGTTTCGAGTGGC. The encoded protein is CASSLTVSSG. The CDR3, in full, reads CASSLTVSSGYTF.

Comment on this clone: The sequenced fragment ends 3 residues before the CDR3 boundary, so the rest is inferred from the germline J gene. The chain couples TRBV7-9 to TRBJ1-1, with no clear D. V lost 4 bases, J lost 3 bases, and 9 bases lay in between. Germline CDR1 is SEHNR and CDR2 is FQNEAQ (reference sequence). The CDR3 runs to 13 residues. CDR3 residues: CASSSPRDTEAFF. CDR3 bases read: TGTGCCAGCAGCTCCCCCCGGGACACTGAA.

A word on this clone: The CDR3 goes on 3 residues after the read ends, and that part is filled in from the germline J gene. The rearrangement joins TRBV5-5 to TRBJ2-5; TRBD1 or TRBD2 may be the D gene (5 bases each). Germline assignment: CDR1 SGHKS and CDR2 YYEKEE (reference sequence). CDR3 length: 13 amino acids. V lost 4 bases, J lost 5 bases, and 12 bases lay in between. The CDR3 reads CASSRLEGETQYF. The sequenced CDR3 bases are TGTGCCAGCAGCAGGTTAGAGGGGGAGACC.

With regard to this clone: Read coverage stops 3 residues before the CDR3 terminus; the germline J gene supplies the remainder. The rearrangement joins TRBV15 to TRBJ2-7; perhaps TRBD2 as D (6 bases). Germline V gene data show CDR1 as LNHNV and CDR2 as YYDKDF (reference sequence). This CDR3 has 15 residues. V was shortened by 5 bases and J by 5 bases, with 19 bases between the two germline ends. The sequenced part of the CDR3 DNA is TGTGCCACCAGCTATTATATCGGGGGAACCCACGAG. Translated: CATSYYIGGTHE. The entire CDR3 sequence reads CATSYYIGGTHEQYF.